This T cell receptor (beta chain) is drawn from a study of shared clonotypes between healthy human individuals. The table came from immunoSEQ multiplex PCR; TCRdb's copy has only in-frame clones and leaves some out. The repertoire holds about 1.1 million clones, with 60% to 80% as singletons. The receptor comes from a man aged 18-30 years in good health. Some clones in this sample may be carry-over from other donors' samples. The material sequenced was memory CD4+ T cells from PBMCs. Subset: CD45RA-negative fraction.

The CDR3 loop reads CASRNYYEQYF. In nucleotides, the CDR3 is TGTGCCAGCAGGAATTACTACGAGCAGTACTTC. The rearrangement uses TRBV28 and TRBJ2-7; no reliable D call. This CDR3 is built from 11 residues. V lost 6 bases and J lost 3, with 6 bases in between. Germline values: CDR1 MDHEN, CDR2 SYDVKM.